This TCR beta chain was obtained from a study of blood T cell repertoires in COVID-19. Trimming cost V 1 base and J 2 bases; bases outside gene matches: 8. Germline V gene data show CDR1 as SGHNT and CDR2 as YENEEA. This CDR3 is built from 18 residues. Per the study methods: Counts of nucleated cells, estimated from reference gene primer amplification, were obtained. Data came from immunoSEQ multiplex PCR; TCRdb stores just in-frame clones and leaves some out. V and J calls and clone size are those listed in that table; D and trimming were worked out from the DNA. This sample has tens of thousands of clones; around 82% occur once, and the top ten carry around 15%.

V usage is TRBV11-3 and J usage is TRBJ2-5; TRBD2 agrees at 12 bases. Sequenced sample: peripheral blood. The receptor was derived from a man aged 65-85 years with acute or convalescent COVID-19. The DNA of the CDR3 is TGTGCCAGCAGCTTAGGCCGGAGACTAGCGGGGGCACAAGAGACCCAGTACTTC. Residues: CASSLGRRLAGAQETQYF.